This T cell receptor beta chain was recovered during a study of post-analysis software for immune sequencing data. Whole-study findings and limits: F measure showed strong co-clustering of same-batch samples. About five TRBV segments, including TRBV5-6, TRBV5-1 and TRBV20-1, were more frequent in patients than controls.

Remarks on this clonotype: Its target is unknown.

The CDR3 runs to 15 residues. Germline V gene sequence: CDR1 DFQATT, CDR2 SNEGSKA (reference sequence). Unmatched junction bases numbered 8, after V lost 3 bases and J lost 3 bases. Included in the TCR beta cDNA libraries were unique molecular identifiers. A single record per CDR3 protein comes from TCRdb applying MiXCR to the PCR reads. Found here are roughly 700,000 distinct CDR3 sequences, less than 35% of them singletons; the top ten hold around 0.55%. The chain uses TRBV20-1 and TRBJ2-1, with 7 bases fitting TRBD1. The sequenced sample consisted of blood. This sequence was found in a girl aged 5-17 years with multiple sclerosis. DNA of the CDR3: TGCAGTGCTAGGAATCCGGGACAGATCTACAATGAGCAGTTCTTC. Amino acids: CSARNPGQIYNEQFF.